A selection of T cell receptor beta chains follows, all from one sample in a study of CD8 T cells in ankylosing spondylitis. Via MiXCR, TCRdb re-called the 5' RACE reads, giving one row per CDR3 protein. The table has about 360,000 distinct CDR3 sequences, approximately 20% seen once. Specimen: blood, either unsorted or a sorted T cell fraction (not recorded which). These receptors all stem from a male donor with ankylosing spondylitis or in good health (not recorded which). The CDR3 runs from the conserved cysteine through the conserved F or W. The D gene is left open where the match is weak. Clone size is given for some rows only: seen once, a few or many times, or a class if the clone is expanded.

TRBD1,-,TRBJ2-5,TRBV19,CASSELKGTEQETQYF,TGTGCCAGTAGTGAGTTGAAGGGGACAGAACAAGAGACCCAGTACTTC
TRBD1,-,TRBJ2-7,TRBV27,CASSLSSGQGSEQYF,TGTGCCAGCAGTTTATCCTCGGGACAGGGAAGCGAGCAGTACTTC
-,-,TRBJ2-7,TRBV3-1,CASSPPTGHYEQYF,TGTGCCAGCAGCCCTCCGACAGGACACTACGAGCAGTACTTC
-,-,TRBJ1-4,TRBV6-5,CASNSRGLTNEKLFF,TGTGCCAGCAATTCAAGGGGGTTAACTAATGAAAAACTGTTTTTT
TRBD1,-,TRBJ2-7,TRBV4-2,CASSENWGQQDPYEQYF,TGTGCCAGCAGCGAAAACTGGGGACAGCAGGATCCATACGAGCAGTACTTC
-,-,TRBJ2-1,TRBV7-8,CASSVESGPRLYNEQFF,TGTGCCAGCAGCGTAGAGTCCGGCCCGAGGCTGTACAATGAGCAGTTCTTC
-,-,TRBJ2-1,TRBV12-3/TRBV12-4,CASSLEPIDNEQFF,TGTGCCAGCAGTTTAGAGCCGATCGACAATGAGCAGTTCTTC
TRBD2,-,TRBJ2-1,TRBV2,CASSSGLEAGSEQFF,TGTGCCAGCAGTTCCGGACTAGAGGCCGGTAGTGAGCAGTTCTTC
TRBD1,few,TRBJ2-3,TRBV10-3,CAIRDGQGMSTDTQYF,TGTGCCATCAGGGACGGACAGGGAATGAGCACAGATACGCAGTATTTT
TRBD1,-,TRBJ2-5,TRBV9,CASSATGTAIWETQYF,TGTGCCAGCAGCGCAACCGGGACAGCAATCTGGGAGACCCAGTACTTC
TRBD1,-,TRBJ2-7,TRBV7-2,CASSPRDRVEQYF,TGTGCCAGCAGCCCCCGGGACAGGGTCGAGCAGTACTTC
-,few,TRBJ2-7,TRBV20-1,CSAPLGGGLYEQYF,TGCAGTGCTCCCCTGGGGGGTGGGCTCTACGAGCAGTACTTC
TRBD2,-,TRBJ2-1,TRBV7-9,CASSPPGLAFYNEQFF,TGTGCCAGCAGCCCCCCAGGACTAGCATTCTACAATGAGCAGTTCTTC
-,-,TRBJ2-5,TRBV12-3/TRBV12-4,CASTPLAGRETQYF,TGTGCCAGCACCCCCCTGGCCGGGCGAGAGACCCAGTACTTC
-,-,TRBJ2-1,TRBV10-3,CAISDQQGGFTDNEQFF,TGTGCCATCAGTGATCAGCAGGGGGGTTTTACTGACAATGAGCAGTTCTTC
TRBD1,-,TRBJ1-5,TRBV28,CASTRTGSYAPQHF,TGTGCCAGCACCCGGACAGGGAGCTACGCGCCCCAGCATTTT
-,few,TRBJ1-1,TRBV10-3,CAIKGGKEAFF,TGTGCCATCAAGGGGGGGAAAGAAGCTTTCTTT
-,-,TRBJ2-3,TRBV12-3/TRBV12-4,CASSRTPSTDTQYF,TGTGCCAGCAGTCGGACACCTAGCACAGATACGCAGTATTTT
-,-,TRBJ2-3,TRBV7-9,CASSDKLGADTQYF,TGTGCCAGCAGCGACAAACTAGGAGCAGATACGCAGTATTTT
-,many,TRBJ2-2,TRBV12-3/TRBV12-4,CASSPGTANTGELFF,TGTGCCAGCAGTCCCGGGACGGCGAACACCGGGGAGCTGTTTTTT
TRBD2,few,TRBJ2-5,TRBV2,CASSGPGTSGGIKDLETQYF,TGTGCCAGCAGCGGACCCGGGACTAGCGGGGGCATAAAAGACTTAGAGACCCAGTACTTC
-,few,TRBJ2-1,TRBV3-1,CASSQATTSYNEQFF,TGTGCCAGCAGCCAAGCTACTACAAGCTACAATGAGCAGTTCTTC
-,few,TRBJ2-7,TRBV5-1,CASSRDTETYEQYF,TGCGCCAGCAGCCGGGACACCGAGACCTACGAGCAGTACTTC
TRBD1,few,TRBJ2-5,TRBV28,CASQSRYQGEETQYF,TGTGCCAGCCAAAGCCGATACCAGGGGGAGGAGACCCAGTACTTC
TRBD1,-,TRBJ2-2,TRBV29-1,CSGTGLGTGELFF,TGCAGCGGGACAGGGCTAGGCACCGGGGAGCTGTTTTTT
-,few,TRBJ2-2,TRBV7-9,CASSWAGAGTGELFF,TGTGCCAGCAGCTGGGCAGGGGCAGGCACCGGGGAGCTGTTTTTT